These 27 T cell receptor beta chains were sequenced from one sample in a study of cytomegalovirus exposure and HLA in healthy donors. Primers included in the PCR were 60 Vbeta and 13 Jbeta primers. Sequenced by immunoSEQ multiplex PCR; TCRdb stores in-frame clones only, minus some. The table has 150,000 to 200,000 clones, 70% to 80% seen once. Source material: PBMCs. These receptors originate from a man between 18 and 35 years old in good health and CMV-seropositive.

The chain recombines TRBV9 with TRBJ2-7; 11 nucleotides align to TRBD1. The CDR3 is made up of 15 amino acids. Germline CDR1 reads SGDLS; CDR2 reads YYNGEE. V trimming: 0 bases; J trimming: 4 bases; junction bases outside the gene matches: 3. CDR3 bases: TGTGCCAGCAGCGTAGGGACAGGGGGCAAATACGAGCAGTACTTC. Its translation: CASSVGTGGKYEQYF.

V usage is TRBV4-1 and J usage is TRBJ1-5; no clear D. The CDR3 spans 13 residues. Germline V lookup: CDR1 MGHRA, CDR2 YSYEKL. The V and J ends lost 4 bases and 8 bases respectively, with 12 bases between them. CDR3: CASSPPGVEPQHF. In nucleotides, the CDR3 is TGCGCCAGCAGCCCCCCCGGGGTGGAGCCCCAGCATTTT.

The chain couples TRBV7-8 to TRBJ1-5, with D possibly matching TRBD1 (5 bases). V was shortened by 1 base and J by 4 bases, with 8 bases between the two germline ends. Germline assignment: CDR1 SGHVS and CDR2 FQNEAQ. CDR3 size: 14 residues. The CDR3 region has the DNA TGTGCCAGCAGCTTAGGTCGGGGGAATCAGCCCCAGCATTTT. Protein: CASSLGRGNQPQHF.

The chain combines TRBV27 with TRBJ1-2, with TRBD1 as a possible D gene (6 bases). Germline assignment: CDR1 MNHEY and CDR2 SMNVEV (reference sequence). The CDR3 has 18 residues. V was clipped by 4 bases and J by 4 bases, with 25 bases between them. The CDR3 is CASSSEAPVGGGSYGYTF. CDR3 sequence (DNA): TGTGCCAGCAGTTCAGAGGCCCCGGTTGGGGGCGGTAGCTATGGCTACACCTTC.

The J gene is TRBJ1-2, the V gene TRBV30; 8 bases fit TRBD1. Germline CDR1 and CDR2: GTSNPN and SVGIG (reference sequence). V lost 0 bases and J lost 8; bases outside the gene matches: 5. CDR3 length equals 13 residues. The CDR3, as DNA: TGTGCCTGGAGTGTACAGGGGGGAACCGGCTACACCTTC. Amino acids: CAWSVQGGTGYTF.

V and J are TRBV15 and TRBJ2-2, with 9 bases that match TRBD1. The junction had 8 bases not matched to a gene; V was cut back by 8 bases and J by 4 bases. The CDR3 has 15 amino acids. Per germline, CDR1 LNHNV and CDR2 YYDKDF (reference sequence). This CDR3 is CATRGTGKPTGELFF. CDR3 DNA: TGTGCCACCCGCGGGACAGGGAAACCCACCGGGGAGCTGTTTTTT.

This clone was seen more than once but under ten times. The chain links TRBV23-1 to TRBJ1-5; D perhaps matches TRBD1 (5 bases). TRBV23-1 falls under the ORF class, with uncertain function. The CDR3 covers 12 residues. The CDR3 nucleotides read TGCGCTCTAAGGCAGGGCAGTCAGCCCCAGCATTTT. Residues: CALRQGSQPQHF.

This sequence joins TRBV27 and TRBJ2-7, with 8 bases lining up with TRBD1. V lost 8 bases, J lost 3 bases, and 9 bases stayed unmatched. The CDR3 runs to 14 residues. Germline CDR1 reads MNHEY; CDR2 reads SMNVEV (reference sequence). The CDR3, as DNA: TGTGCCAGCGCGGACAGGGCGAGGGGCTACGAGCAGTACTTC. It specifies CASADRARGYEQYF.

The gene calls are TRBV29-1 and TRBJ2-1; 13 bases match TRBD2. Germline-derived CDR1 and CDR2 are SQVTM and ANQGSEA. V shed 2 bases, J shed 5 bases, and the junction held 6 bases outside the gene matches. This CDR3 is built from 16 residues. CDR3 amino acids: CSVEPTSGRINNEQFF. CDR3 DNA: TGCAGCGTTGAACCGACTAGCGGGAGGATCAACAATGAGCAGTTCTTC.

The J gene is TRBJ2-1, the V gene TRBV6-5; TRBD2 is a possible D gene (6 bases). Germline V lookup: CDR1 MNHEY, CDR2 SVGAGI. The ends were cut back, 4 bases at V and 4 bases at J, with 17 bases in the middle. The CDR3 totals 16 residues. In DNA, the CDR3 is TGTGCCAGCAGTTCACTAGCCCAGCCGAAATACAATGAGCAGTTCTTC. Its translation: CASSSLAQPKYNEQFF.

The CDR3 DNA reads as TGTGCCAGCAGCTTAACGACGAGAGGGACTGAAGCTTTCTTT. It translates to CASSLTTRGTEAFF. The V gene is TRBV7-3, the J gene TRBJ1-1, with no clear D. With 0 bases removed from V and 5 bases from J, the gap between germline ends came to 10 bases. Germline CDR1 reads SGHTA; CDR2 reads FQGTGA. The CDR3 covers 14 residues.

The V gene is TRBV28, the J gene TRBJ1-1, with D perhaps matching TRBD1 (6 bases). The length of the CDR3 is 14 residues. V was cut by 2 bases and J by 5 bases, with 12 bases left in between. Germline CDR1 and CDR2: MDHEN and SYDVKM. CDR3 bases: TGTGCCAGCAGTTTAGAAGGGGGATGGACTGAAGCTTTCTTT. Its translation is CASSLEGGWTEAFF. The whole variable domain, filled in from reference TRBV28 and TRBJ1-1, reads DVKVTQSSRYLVKRTGEKVFLECVQDMDHENMFWYRQDPGLGLRLIYFSYDVKMKEKGDIPEGYSVSREKKERFSLILESASTNQTSMYLCASSLEGGWTEAFFGQGTRLTVV.

The chain combines TRBV5-4 with TRBJ1-4; 7 bases are shared with TRBD1. Unmatched junction bases numbered 6, after V lost 0 bases and J lost 7 bases. Germline V gene sequence: CDR1 SGHNT, CDR2 YYREEE (reference sequence). The CDR3 has 15 residues. This chain's CDR3 is CASSLETGSGEKLFF. The CDR3 bases are TGTGCCAGCAGCTTGGAGACAGGGTCGGGTGAAAAACTGTTTTTT.

This sequence joins TRBV6-1 and TRBJ2-7, with D maybe TRBD1 (6 bases). The germline gives CDR1 MNHNS, CDR2 SASEGT. This CDR3 has 15 amino acids. V was pared by 4 bases and J by 9 bases, with 22 bases between. The CDR3 reads CASSASTGTPLGQYF. The CDR3 DNA is TGTGCCAGCAGTGCGTCAACAGGGACCCCTTTGGGGCAGTACTTC.

This clone was detected once. V gene TRBV5-1 combines with J gene TRBJ2-1, with TRBD2 matching over 7 bases. There are 14 residues in the CDR3. With V trimmed by 6 bases and J by 0 bases, 3 bases remained unmatched. The germline V gene has CDR1 SGHRS and CDR2 YFSETQ. The CDR3 DNA follows: TGCGCCAGCACCGGGGGGAGCTCCTACAATGAGCAGTTCTTC. Amino acid sequence: CASTGGSSYNEQFF.

The rearrangement uses TRBV29-1 and TRBJ2-7, with 7 bases fitting TRBD1. The CDR3 spans 11 residues. Germline V gene data show CDR1 as SQVTM and CDR2 as ANQGSEA. Trimming took 6 bases from V and 5 from J; bases not matched to a gene: 4. The DNA of the CDR3 is TGCAGCGTGGGACAGATCGACGAGCAGTACTTC. The encoded protein is CSVGQIDEQYF.

The chain is built from TRBV5-4 and TRBJ2-1; TRBD2 matches at 8 bases. Per germline, CDR1 SGHNT and CDR2 YYREEE (reference sequence). The CDR3 consists of 16 residues. J was trimmed by 4 bases and V by 4 bases; bases with no gene match: 10. CDR3 sequence: CASSKYASGSYNEQFF. The CDR3 coding sequence is TGTGCCAGCAGCAAATATGCTAGCGGGTCTTACAATGAGCAGTTCTTC.

This clone appeared once. This chain uses TRBV19 with TRBJ2-3; TRBD1 aligns across 8 bases. After removal of 6 bases from V and 6 bases from J, the junction contained 11 bases not matched to a gene. The CDR3 sequence is 15 residues long. Germline V gene lookup returns CDR1 LNHDA and CDR2 SQIVND (reference sequence). CDR3 in DNA: TGTGCCAGTAGAGAAAGAGCAGGGGGCCGGGATACGCAGTATTTT. Protein: CASRERAGGRDTQYF.

This clone was counted between two and nine times. V is TRBV10-3 and J is TRBJ1-5; perhaps TRBD1 as D (5 bases). Germline V gives CDR1 ENHRY, CDR2 SYGVKD. Trimming pared 4 bases from V and 4 bases from J, leaving 14 bases between. The CDR3 is 15 amino acids. CDR3 in DNA: TGTGCCATCAGTGGCTCAGGGAATAAAAATCAGCCCCAGCATTTT. Translated, it gives CAISGSGNKNQPQHF.

The CDR3 here is CASGLPGTGGDEQYF. CDR3 nucleotide sequence: TGTGCTAGTGGTTTGCCCGGGACAGGGGGTGACGAGCAGTACTTC. The chain employs TRBV12-5 and TRBJ2-7, with 11 positions matching TRBD1. V lost 2 bases and J lost 5; bases outside the gene matches: 5. This CDR3 comprises 15 residues. CDR1 LGHNT and CDR2 FRNRAP come from the germline V gene.

The rearrangement joins TRBV7-2 to TRBJ2-1, with 7 bases that match TRBD2. From germline, CDR1 is SGHTA and CDR2 FQGNSA. Losses at the gene ends were 4 bases for V and 8 bases for J; bases not matched to a gene: 2. The CDR3 loop spans 12 amino acids. The CDR3 loop reads CASSWGGYEQFF. The CDR3 nucleotides read TGTGCCAGCAGCTGGGGGGGGTATGAGCAGTTCTTC.

This clone was seen more than once but under ten times. The rearrangement links TRBV5-1 to TRBJ2-7, with TRBD1 matching 7 bases. This CDR3 region has 15 residues. Germline V gives CDR1 SGHRS, CDR2 YFSETQ. The junction had 7 bases not matched to a gene; V was cut back by 0 bases and J by 4 bases. The CDR3 nucleotides are TGCGCCAGCAGCTTGGATGGCAGGGGGAAGTACGAGCAGTACTTC. Its protein product is CASSLDGRGKYEQYF.

This chain's CDR3 is CASTGRANTGELFF. The CDR3 nucleotides read TGTGCCAGCACCGGGCGGGCCAACACCGGGGAGCTGTTTTTT. The genes are TRBV7-9 and TRBJ2-2, with a possible D match to TRBD2 (5 bases). There are 14 residues in the CDR3. V was clipped by 7 bases and J by 2 bases, with 11 bases between them. Germline values: CDR1 SEHNR, CDR2 FQNEAQ (reference sequence).

The chain uses TRBV29-1 and TRBJ2-7, with D maybe TRBD1 (5 bases). The V gene lost 5 bases and the J gene lost 0 bases, with 11 bases spanning the gap. From germline, CDR1 is SQVTM and CDR2 ANQGSEA. CDR3 length equals 13 residues. The CDR3 region has the DNA TGCAGCGTTAAGACAGTCTCCTCCTACGAGCAGTACTTC. It codes for CSVKTVSSYEQYF.

The J gene is TRBJ2-5, the V gene TRBV18; 7 bases agree with TRBD1. CDR1 is KGHSH and CDR2 is LQKENI in the germline V gene. The CDR3 runs 14 residues. V shed 4 bases, J shed 3 bases, and the junction held 5 bases outside the gene matches. The CDR3 reads CASSRTGTEETQYF. The CDR3 nucleotides are TGTGCCAGCTCACGAACCGGGACAGAAGAGACCCAGTACTTC.

The chain employs TRBV5-1 and TRBJ2-5; 11 bases are shared with TRBD2. The CDR3 loop spans 15 amino acids. V shed 1 base and J 3 bases; nucleotides not matched to a gene: 2. Germline V gene sequence: CDR1 SGHRS, CDR2 YFSETQ. Here the CDR3 reads CASSLRGLAEETQYF. The CDR3 coding sequence is TGCGCCAGCAGCTTGCGGGGACTAGCGGAAGAGACCCAGTACTTC.

This sequence joins TRBV7-8 and TRBJ1-5; 8 bases agree with TRBD1. The length of the CDR3 is 14 residues. Germline CDR1 SGHVS, CDR2 FQNEAQ. With V trimmed by 4 bases and J by 7 bases, 6 bases remained unmatched. In DNA, the CDR3 is TGTGCCAGCAGCTCCGGACAGGGTTGGCAGCCCCAGCATTTT. Its translation: CASSSGQGWQPQHF. The entire variable domain, with the rest obtained from reference TRBV7-8 and TRBJ1-5, is as follows: GAGVSQSPRYKVAKRGQDVALRCDPISGHVSLFWYQQALGQGPEFLTYFQNEAQLDKSGLPSDRFFAERPEGSVSTLKIQRTQQEDSAVYLCASSSGQGWQPQHFGDGTRLSIL.